This entry lists 8 T cell receptor beta chains sequenced from one sample in a study of cytomegalovirus exposure and HLA in healthy donors (dated by TCRdb to about 2017). Library method: the immunoSEQ multiplex PCR assay. The source is immuneACCESS, and TCRdb retained only in-frame sequences with V and J called. Part of the clones is not carried over; for the studies checked, unresolved V genes explain less than half of this, and the remainder is unexplained. This sample is represented by around 140,000 clones; 89% of them were singletons. In total, the top ten clones hold approximately 1.2% of the sample. The sample consisted of PBMCs. The receptors come from a young woman in good health and CMV-seronegative.

The chain links TRBV27 to TRBJ1-1; D is unresolved. CDR3 size: 14 residues. Germline V lookup: CDR1 MNHEY, CDR2 SMNVEV (reference sequence). The V gene lost 2 bases and the J gene lost 5 bases, with 12 bases spanning the gap. The CDR3 here is CASSLRNSPTEAFF. The CDR3 nucleotides are TGTGCCAGCAGTTTACGTAACAGCCCGACTGAAGCTTTCTTT.

The rearrangement uses TRBV6-5 and TRBJ1-5; 8 nucleotides line up with TRBD1. The V segment lost 2 bases and the J segment 7 bases; nucleotides outside the gene matches: 1. The CDR3 spans 13 residues. Germline V gives CDR1 MNHEY, CDR2 SVGAGI. The CDR3 coding sequence is TGTGCCAGCAGTTACGGACAGGGCCAGCCCCAGCATTTT. Translating it yields CASSYGQGQPQHF.

The chain recombines TRBV10-3 with TRBJ1-3, with 10 bases lining up with TRBD1. The V and J ends lost 3 bases and 4 bases, in that order; junction bases with no gene match: 3. The CDR3 runs 15 residues. In germline, CDR1 is ENHRY, CDR2 SYGVKD. CDR3 in amino acids: CAISDSGQGGNTIYF. The DNA for the CDR3 is TGTGCCATCAGTGACTCGGGACAGGGGGGAAACACCATATATTTT.

The rearrangement links TRBV11-3 to TRBJ2-3; a weak D match, TRBD2 (6 bases). The CDR3 length is 14 residues. Trimming left V 5 bases short and J 0 bases short, with 9 bases between. Germline V lookup: CDR1 SGHNT, CDR2 YENEEA. DNA for the CDR3: TGTGCCAGCAGCCCGCTAGCGAGCACAGATACGCAGTATTTT. As protein: CASSPLASTDTQYF.

The chain links TRBV6-1 to TRBJ1-5, with D perhaps TRBD1 (5 bases). The V end was cut by 6 bases, the J end by 8 bases, with 14 bases between. Germline V gene sequence: CDR1 MNHNS, CDR2 SASEGT. CDR3 length: 13 residues. CDR3 sequence reads: CASSPPVGEPQHF. In nucleotides, the CDR3 is TGTGCCAGCAGCCCACCCGTAGGGGAGCCCCAGCATTTT.

The chain joins TRBV7-2 to TRBJ2-1; a weak D match, TRBD1 (6 bases). The CDR3 covers 14 residues. Germline V CDR1 and CDR2: SGHTA, FQGNSA. The V and J ends lost 5 bases and 8 bases respectively, with 16 bases between them. The CDR3 sequence: CASSQGPAVDEQFF. Here the CDR3 DNA reads TGTGCCAGCAGCCAGGGGCCGGCGGTAGATGAGCAGTTCTTC.

This chain connects TRBV2 to TRBJ1-3; D is uncertain. This CDR3 region has 13 residues. Germline V CDR1 and CDR2: SNHLY, FYNNEI. V was shortened by 7 bases and J by 0 bases, with 7 bases between the two germline ends. The CDR3 spells CASILSSGNTIYF. The DNA for the CDR3 is TGTGCCAGCATCTTATCCTCTGGAAACACCATATATTTT. Based on the CDR3 plus reference TRBV2 and TRBJ1-3, the full variable domain is EPEVTQTPSHQVTQMGQEVILRCVPISNHLYFYWYRQILGQKVEFLVSFYNNEISEKSEIFDDQFSVERPDGSNFTLKIRSTKLEDSAMYFCASILSSGNTIYFGEGSWLTVV.

The V call is TRBV9, the J call TRBJ2-1; 7 positions agree with TRBD2. The CDR3 is 15 amino acids. Per germline, CDR1 SGDLS and CDR2 YYNGEE. The V and J ends lost 3 bases and 7 bases, in that order; junction bases with no gene match: 10. CDR3 sequence (DNA): TGTGCCAGCAGCGCCCGACTGGCGGGGGAAAATGAGCAGTTCTTC. Translated, it gives CASSARLAGENEQFF. Together with reference TRBV9 and TRBJ2-1, the CDR3 gives the full variable domain: DSGVTQTPKHLITATGQRVTLRCSPRSGDLSVYWYQQSLDQGLQFLIQYYNGEERAKGNILERFSAQQFPDLHSELNLSSLELGDSALYFCASSARLAGENEQFFGPGTRLTVL.